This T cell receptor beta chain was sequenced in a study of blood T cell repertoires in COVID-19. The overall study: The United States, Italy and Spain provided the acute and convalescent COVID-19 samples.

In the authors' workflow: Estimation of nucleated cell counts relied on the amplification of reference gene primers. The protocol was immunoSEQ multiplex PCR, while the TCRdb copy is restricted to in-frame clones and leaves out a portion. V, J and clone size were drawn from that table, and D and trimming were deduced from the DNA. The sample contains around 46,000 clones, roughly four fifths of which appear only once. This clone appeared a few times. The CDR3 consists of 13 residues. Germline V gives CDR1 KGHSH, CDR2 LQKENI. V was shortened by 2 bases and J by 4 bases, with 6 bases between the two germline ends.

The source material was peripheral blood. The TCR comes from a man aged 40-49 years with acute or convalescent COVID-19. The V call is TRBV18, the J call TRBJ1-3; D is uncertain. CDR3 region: CASSPVQGNTIYF. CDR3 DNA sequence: TGTGCCAGCTCACCAGTCCAGGGAAACACCATATATTTT.